A single sample is the source of the 9 T cell receptor beta chains below, sequenced in a study of tumor-infiltrating lymphocytes in primary liver carcinoma. With 500 ng total RNA as template and a constant-region primer, TCR beta cDNA was made. Three nested multiplex PCR rounds of slightly modified ARM-PCR generated TCR beta libraries. Amplification in the first two PCR rounds was performed using TRBV1-TRBV30 forward primers and a C-beta reverse primer for 10 cycles each. One entry per CDR3 protein results from TCRdb running MiXCR on the multiplex PCR reads. The table has about 30,000 distinct CDR3 sequences, roughly 77% seen once. Co-extracted RNA and DNA came from roughly 20-30 mg of unsorted bulk tissue. Material: liver tumor tissue from sampling region 3. This sample's subset: tumor region T3, left-lateral pole. All receptors come from a woman aged 30 to 39 with primary liver carcinoma and hepatitis B virus infection.

As to this clonotype: This CDR3 fails to terminate in the conserved phenylalanine or tryptophan, so it likely reflects a read error. The rearrangement links TRBV4-3 to TRBJ2-7; 7 nucleotides match TRBD2. This CDR3 has 18 amino acids. Looked up from germline, CDR1 is LGHNA and CDR2 is YSLEER. DNA for the CDR3: TGCGCCAGCAGTCAAGCTGTGACGGGGGGTCACATTAACTACGAGCAGTACTCC. Its protein is CASSQAVTGGHINYEQYS.

In regard to this clonotype: At one end, the junction sequence differs from germline, possibly due to a read error. The chain carries TRBV7-8 and TRBJ2-6; D is possibly TRBD1 (6 bases). Germline V CDR1 and CDR2: SGHVS, FQNEAQ. This CDR3 spans 16 amino acids. The CDR3 spells CASSLVLGSGGQRPDF. The CDR3 bases are TGTGCCAGCAGCTTAGTTTTAGGTTCTGGGGGCCAACGTCCTGACTTT.

This clonotype came up many times. The CDR3 DNA is TGTGCCAGCAGCTTATTGGGGAAAGCTAACTATGGCTACACCTTC. Translation: CASSLLGKANYGYTF. The chain combines TRBV11-3 with TRBJ1-2; D is undetermined. The CDR3 loop spans 15 amino acids. Trimming stripped 2 bases from V and 0 bases from J, with 10 bases between. Germline assignment: CDR1 SGHNT and CDR2 YENEEA. The whole variable domain, filled in from reference TRBV11-3 and TRBJ1-2, reads EAGVVQSPRYKIIEKKQPVAFWCNPISGHNTLYWYLQNLGQGPELLIRYENEEAVDDSQLPKDRFSAERLKGVDSTLKIQPAELGDSAVYLCASSLLGKANYGYTFGSGTRLTVV.

A remark on this clonotype: One end of the junction is discordant with germline, which a read error may explain. The J gene is TRBJ2-7, the V gene TRBV6-5; perhaps TRBD1 as D (6 bases). The CDR3 has 15 amino acids. Per germline, CDR1 MNHEY and CDR2 SVGAGI. The CDR3 reads CASNYKDSSSYELYF. CDR3 nucleotides: TGTGCCAGCAATTACAAGGACAGCAGCTCCTACGAACTGTACTTC.

On this clonotype itself: The CDR3 does not end in the conserved phenylalanine or tryptophan, so this is likely a read error. The chain joins TRBV12-3 or TRBV12-4 to TRBJ1-1; tentatively, D is TRBD1 (6 bases). V was pared by 5 bases and J by 11 bases, with 18 bases between. The CDR3 contains 13 residues. The CDR3 loop is CASSMGQGMTAFL. The CDR3 DNA is TGTGCCAGCAGTATGGGACAAGGGATGACGGCTTTCCTT.

Worth noting for this clonotype: It is unclear where the CDR3 begins or ends on the DNA, so no DNA is shown, and the CDR3 is as TCRdb lists it. The V and J genes are TRBV6-5 and TRBJ1-3. Germline assignment: CDR1 MNHEY and CDR2 SVGAGI. The CDR3 extends over 12 residues, inclusive of both ends. The CDR3 reads CAGVGPGNTVCF.

The V and J genes are TRBV11-2 and TRBJ1-1, with a weak D call TRBD1 (6 bases). The germline V and J ends were trimmed by 5 bases and 2 bases, with 30 bases remaining between them. Germline assignment: CDR1 SGHAT and CDR2 FQNNGV. The CDR3 spans 20 residues. This chain's CDR3 is CASSDRDWGRKRWSNTEAFF. The CDR3 DNA reads TGTGCCAGCAGCGATCGGGACTGGGGGCGCAAGAGATGGAGTAACACTGAAGCTTTCTTT.

Notes on this clonotype: This likely comes from a read error, as the CDR3 has no conserved phenylalanine or tryptophan at its end. No DNA is shown, since the ends of the CDR3 on it are uncertain; the CDR3 is the one TCRdb lists. The V and J genes are TRBV4-3 and TRBJ2-1. Germline values: CDR1 LGHNA, CDR2 YSLEER. A total of 14 residues make up the CDR3, ends included. This CDR3 is CASSHTELVNEQIL.

Details on this clonotype: A read error is possible here, since a much larger clone lies one base away. The V call is TRBV11-3, the J call TRBJ1-6; unclear D gene. Germline values: CDR1 SGHNT, CDR2 YENEEA. This CDR3 comprises 15 residues. The CDR3 coding sequence is TGTGCCAGCAGCCCTCCCGAGGCGGAAGATTCACACCTCCACTTT. It encodes CASSPPEAEDSHLHF. The full variable domain, with the rest looked up from reference TRBV11-3 and TRBJ1-6, is EAGVVQSPRYKIIEKKQPVAFWCNPISGHNTLYWYLQNLGQGPELLIRYENEEAVDDSQLPKDRFSAERLKGVDSTLKIQPAELGDSAVYLCASSPPEAEDSHLHFGNGTRLTVT.